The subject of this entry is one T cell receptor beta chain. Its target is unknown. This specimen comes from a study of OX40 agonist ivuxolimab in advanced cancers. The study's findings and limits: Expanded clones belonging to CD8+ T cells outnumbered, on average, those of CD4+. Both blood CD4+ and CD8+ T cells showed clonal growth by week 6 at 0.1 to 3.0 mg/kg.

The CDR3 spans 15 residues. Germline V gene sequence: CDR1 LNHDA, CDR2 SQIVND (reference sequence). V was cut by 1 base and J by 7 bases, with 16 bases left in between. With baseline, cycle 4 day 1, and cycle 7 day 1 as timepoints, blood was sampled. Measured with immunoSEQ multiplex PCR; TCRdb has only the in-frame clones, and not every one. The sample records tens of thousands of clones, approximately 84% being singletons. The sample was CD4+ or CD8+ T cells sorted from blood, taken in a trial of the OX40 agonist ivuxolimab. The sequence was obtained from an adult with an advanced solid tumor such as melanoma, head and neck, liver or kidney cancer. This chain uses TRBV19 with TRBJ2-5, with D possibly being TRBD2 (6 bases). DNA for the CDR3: TGTGCCAGTAGTATAGTCGGCTCCCCAGCGGGGACCCAGTACTTC. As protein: CASSIVGSPAGTQYF.